This T cell receptor (beta chain) comes out of a study of T cells expressing NK-cell markers. Findings and limits, study-wide: For a handful of donors, the dominant NKG2C+ clonotypes made up 1.0-7.0% of their CD8+ T cells.

TCRdb re-called the 5' RACE reads; one entry per CDR3 protein, DNA not given. This sample's table reports 90,000 to 130,000 distinct CDR3 sequences. As to this clonotype: The antigen remains undetermined.

The CDR3 is 16 amino acids. Germline CDR1 LGHNA, CDR2 YSLEER. The clonotype originates from a woman aged 18 to 75 in good health. V gene TRBV4-3 combines with J gene TRBJ2-2. Sample: blood T cells: a sorted CD56 or NKG2C T cell subset, CD4+ or CD8+ T cells, or bulk PBMC T cells (not recorded which). The CDR3 region is CASSQDLGLETGELFF.